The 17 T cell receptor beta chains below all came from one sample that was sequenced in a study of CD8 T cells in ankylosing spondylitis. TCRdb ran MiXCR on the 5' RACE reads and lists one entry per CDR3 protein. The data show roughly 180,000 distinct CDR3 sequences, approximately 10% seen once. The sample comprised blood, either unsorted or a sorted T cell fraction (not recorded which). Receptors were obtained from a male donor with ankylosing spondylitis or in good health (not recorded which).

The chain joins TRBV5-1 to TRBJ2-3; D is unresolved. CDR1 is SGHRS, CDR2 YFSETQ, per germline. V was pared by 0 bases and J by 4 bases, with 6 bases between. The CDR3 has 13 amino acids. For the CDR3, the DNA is TGCGCCAGCAGCTTGGGAGAGGCAGATACGCAGTATTTT. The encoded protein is CASSLGEADTQYF.

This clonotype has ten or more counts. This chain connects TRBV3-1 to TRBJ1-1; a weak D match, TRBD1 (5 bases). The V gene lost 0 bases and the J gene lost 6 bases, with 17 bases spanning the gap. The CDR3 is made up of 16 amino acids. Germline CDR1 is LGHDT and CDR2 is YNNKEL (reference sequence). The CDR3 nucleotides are TGTGCCAGCAGCCAAGAGAGGGTTACGGGGGACCCTGAAGCTTTCTTT. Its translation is CASSQERVTGDPEAFF. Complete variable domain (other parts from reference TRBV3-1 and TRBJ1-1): DTAVSQTPKYLVTQMGNDKSIKCEQNLGHDTMYWYKQDSKKFLKIMFSYNNKELIINETVPNRFSPKSPDKAHLNLHINSLELGDSAVYFCASSQERVTGDPEAFFGQGTRLTVV.

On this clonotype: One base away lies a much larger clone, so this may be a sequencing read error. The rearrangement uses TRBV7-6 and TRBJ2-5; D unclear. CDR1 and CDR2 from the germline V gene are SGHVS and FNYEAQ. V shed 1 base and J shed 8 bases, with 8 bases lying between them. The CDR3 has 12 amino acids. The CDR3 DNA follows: TGTGCCAGCAGCTTAGATTCGGATACCCAGTACTTC. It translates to CASSLDSDTQYF.

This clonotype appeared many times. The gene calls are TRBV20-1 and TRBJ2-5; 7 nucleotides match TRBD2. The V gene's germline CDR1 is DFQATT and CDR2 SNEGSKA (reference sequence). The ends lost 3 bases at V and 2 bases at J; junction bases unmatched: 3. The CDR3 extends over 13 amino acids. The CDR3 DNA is TGCAGTGCTAGTCAGGGAGGGCAAGAGACCCAGTACTTC. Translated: CSASQGGQETQYF.

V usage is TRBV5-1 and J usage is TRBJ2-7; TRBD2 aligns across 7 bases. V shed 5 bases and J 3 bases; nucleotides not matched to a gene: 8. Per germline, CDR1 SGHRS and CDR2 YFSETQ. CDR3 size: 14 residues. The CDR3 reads CASSYSRGVYEQYF. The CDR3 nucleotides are TGCGCCAGCAGTTACTCCCGGGGGGTCTACGAGCAGTACTTC.

The CDR3 here is CASRTMSSYNEQFF. The CDR3 region has the DNA TGTGCCAGTAGGACGATGAGCTCCTACAATGAGCAGTTCTTC. The genes are TRBV2 and TRBJ2-1; D unresolved. Trimming removed 9 bases at V and 0 bases at J, with 12 bases between. Germline V CDR1 and CDR2: SNHLY, FYNNEI. CDR3 length: 14 residues.

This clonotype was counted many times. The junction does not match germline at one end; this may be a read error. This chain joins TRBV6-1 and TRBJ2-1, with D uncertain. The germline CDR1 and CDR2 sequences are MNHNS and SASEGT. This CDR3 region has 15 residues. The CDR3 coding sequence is TGTGCCAGAAGTGAAGGAGTCATTTACAGCAATGAGCAGTTCTTC. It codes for CARSEGVIYSNEQFF.

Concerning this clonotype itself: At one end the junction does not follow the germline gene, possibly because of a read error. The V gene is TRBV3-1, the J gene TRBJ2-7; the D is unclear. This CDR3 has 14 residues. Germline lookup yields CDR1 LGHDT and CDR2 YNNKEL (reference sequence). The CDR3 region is CVSSQGRHPYEQYF. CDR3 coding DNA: TGTGTCAGCAGCCAAGGGCGGCACCCCTACGAGCAGTACTTC.

CDR3: CAISAGADEQYF. CDR3 in DNA: TGTGCCATCAGTGCGGGGGCGGACGAGCAGTACTTC. The V gene is TRBV10-3, the J gene TRBJ2-7; TRBD1 or TRBD2 may be the D gene (6 bases each). Trimming took off 4 bases at V and 5 bases at J, with 9 bases between the two ends. This CDR3 is built from 12 residues. Germline V lookup: CDR1 ENHRY, CDR2 SYGVKD.

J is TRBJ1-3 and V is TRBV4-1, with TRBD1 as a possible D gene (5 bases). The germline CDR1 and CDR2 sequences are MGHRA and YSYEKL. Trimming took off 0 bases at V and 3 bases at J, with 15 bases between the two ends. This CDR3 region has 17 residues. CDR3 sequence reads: CASSQEDFGRVGNTIYF. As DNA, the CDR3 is TGCGCCAGCAGCCAAGAGGACTTCGGCAGGGTTGGAAACACCATATATTTT.

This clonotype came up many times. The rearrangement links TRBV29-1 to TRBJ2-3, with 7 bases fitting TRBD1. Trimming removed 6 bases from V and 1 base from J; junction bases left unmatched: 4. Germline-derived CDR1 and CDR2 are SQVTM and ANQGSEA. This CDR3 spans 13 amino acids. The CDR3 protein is CSVDGQGTDTQYF. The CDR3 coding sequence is TGCAGCGTGGATGGACAGGGCACAGATACGCAGTATTTT.

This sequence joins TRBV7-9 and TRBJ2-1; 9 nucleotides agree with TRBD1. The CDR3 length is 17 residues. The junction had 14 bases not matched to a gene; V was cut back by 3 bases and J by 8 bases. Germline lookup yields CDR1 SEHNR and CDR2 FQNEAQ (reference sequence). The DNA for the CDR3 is TGTGCCAGCAGCTTTTTTAGTGGGACAGGGAATCGCGATGAGCAGTTCTTC. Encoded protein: CASSFFSGTGNRDEQFF.

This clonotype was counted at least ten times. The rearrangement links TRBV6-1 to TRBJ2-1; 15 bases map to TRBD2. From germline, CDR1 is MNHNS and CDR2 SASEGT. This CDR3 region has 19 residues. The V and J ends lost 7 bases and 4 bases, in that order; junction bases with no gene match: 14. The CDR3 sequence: CASKVWGLAGGRSYNEQFF. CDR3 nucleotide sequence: TGTGCCAGCAAGGTCTGGGGACTAGCGGGGGGACGATCGTACAATGAGCAGTTCTTC.

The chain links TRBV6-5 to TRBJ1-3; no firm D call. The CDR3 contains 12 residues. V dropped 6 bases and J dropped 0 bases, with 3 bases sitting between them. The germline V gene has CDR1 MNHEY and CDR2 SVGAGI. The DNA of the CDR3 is TGTGCCAGCAGGGACTCTGGAAACACCATATATTTT. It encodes CASRDSGNTIYF.

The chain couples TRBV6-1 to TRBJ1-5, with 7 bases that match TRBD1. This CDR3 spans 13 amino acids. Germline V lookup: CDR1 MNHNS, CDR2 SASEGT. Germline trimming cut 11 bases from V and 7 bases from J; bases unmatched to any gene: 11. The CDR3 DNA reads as TGTGCCGGGGCGTACAGGGGAGGGCAGCCCCAGCATTTT. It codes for CAGAYRGGQPQHF.

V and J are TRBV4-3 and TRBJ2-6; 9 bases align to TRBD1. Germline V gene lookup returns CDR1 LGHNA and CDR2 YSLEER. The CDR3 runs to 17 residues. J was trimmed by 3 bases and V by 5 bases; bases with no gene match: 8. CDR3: CASSAQGANSGANVLTF. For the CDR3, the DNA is TGCGCCAGCAGCGCACAGGGGGCGAATAGTGGGGCCAACGTCCTGACTTTC.

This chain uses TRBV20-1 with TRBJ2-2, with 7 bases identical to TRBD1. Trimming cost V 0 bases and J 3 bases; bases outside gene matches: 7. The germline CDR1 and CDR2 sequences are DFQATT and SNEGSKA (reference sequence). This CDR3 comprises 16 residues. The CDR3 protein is CSAREQDRPDTGELFF. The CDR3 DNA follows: TGCAGTGCTAGAGAGCAGGACAGGCCCGACACCGGGGAGCTGTTTTTT.